Presented here are 8 T cell receptor beta chains from one specimen sequenced in a study of siplizumab effects on memory and regulatory T cells. Using immunoSEQ multiplex PCR, the repertoire was profiled, and TCRdb retains in-frame clones only, with some absent. This table has about 50,000 clones, 95% to 98% appearing once. Sequencing was done on a sample of naive CD8+ T cells sorted from blood. The receptors were sampled from a human donor in good health.

V and J are TRBV6-5 and TRBJ1-5; D gene unclear. The CDR3 contains 13 residues. Trimming removed 7 bases from V and 6 bases from J, with 13 bases in between. Germline V gene sequence: CDR1 MNHEY, CDR2 SVGAGI. DNA of the CDR3: TGTGCCAGCATCCTGTGGGAGGGTCAGCCCCAGCATTTT. It translates to CASILWEGQPQHF.

The rearrangement links TRBV9 to TRBJ2-3; 8 positions match TRBD1. The CDR3 is made up of 17 amino acids. Germline CDR1 and CDR2: SGDLS and YYNGEE. With 4 bases clipped from V and 2 bases from J, the junction kept 12 bases outside the gene matches. CDR3 coding DNA: TGTGCCAGCAGCCAGGGGGCCCTCGCATTAGTCACAGATACGCAGTATTTT. It codes for CASSQGALALVTDTQYF.

The V gene is TRBV28, the J gene TRBJ2-7; D tentatively reads TRBD1 or TRBD2 (5 bases each). This CDR3 region has 15 residues. The germline V gene has CDR1 MDHEN and CDR2 SYDVKM. Trimming removed 1 base at V and 6 bases at J, with 16 bases between. DNA for the CDR3: TGTGCCAGCAGTTTATTTCGGGACGCAGCACCCGAGCAGTACTTC. Translating it yields CASSLFRDAAPEQYF.

V usage is TRBV28 and J usage is TRBJ2-1, with D unclear. Germline CDR1 MDHEN, CDR2 SYDVKM. The CDR3 consists of 13 residues. Trimming removed 3 bases at V and 6 bases at J, with 9 bases between. CDR3 DNA: TGTGCCAGCAGTTTCGGCCTTACCAATGAGCAGTTCTTC. Residues: CASSFGLTNEQFF.

The chain uses TRBV6-6 and TRBJ2-7; the match to TRBD2 covers 8 bases. J gave up 2 bases and V 3 bases, and 6 bases lay outside the gene matches. The germline gives CDR1 MNHNY, CDR2 SVGAGI (reference sequence). CDR3 length: 15 amino acids. DNA of the CDR3: TGTGCCAGCAGTTATTCGGGAGGGCAAGCCTACGAGCAGTACTTC. Amino acid sequence: CASSYSGGQAYEQYF.

V gene TRBV6-5 combines with J gene TRBJ1-4, with 8 bases aligning to TRBD1. Germline V gene data show CDR1 as MNHEY and CDR2 as SVGAGI. This CDR3 spans 14 amino acids. Losses at the gene ends were 6 bases for V and 7 bases for J; bases not matched to a gene: 7. CDR3 in amino acids: CASSPTGVGEKLFF. In nucleotides, the CDR3 is TGTGCCAGCAGCCCGACAGGGGTTGGTGAAAAACTGTTTTTT.

The V call is TRBV9, the J call TRBJ1-1, with D possibly TRBD1 on 6 matching bases. The V end was cut by 4 bases, the J end by 4 bases, with 11 bases between. CDR3 length: 13 amino acids. Germline CDR1 is SGDLS and CDR2 is YYNGEE. CDR3 protein: CASSTGGGTEAFF. CDR3 sequence (DNA): TGTGCCAGCAGCACCGGGGGCGGCACTGAAGCTTTCTTT.

V gene TRBV7-6 combines with J gene TRBJ2-3; D assignment may be TRBD1 or TRBD2 (6 bases each). V lost 0 bases to trimming and J lost 6 bases, with 10 bases between them. Germline lookup yields CDR1 SGHVS and CDR2 FNYEAQ. CDR3 length: 14 residues. CDR3 amino acids: CASSLAGGVDTQYF. The CDR3 DNA reads TGTGCCAGCAGCTTAGCGGGGGGCGTGGATACGCAGTATTTT.